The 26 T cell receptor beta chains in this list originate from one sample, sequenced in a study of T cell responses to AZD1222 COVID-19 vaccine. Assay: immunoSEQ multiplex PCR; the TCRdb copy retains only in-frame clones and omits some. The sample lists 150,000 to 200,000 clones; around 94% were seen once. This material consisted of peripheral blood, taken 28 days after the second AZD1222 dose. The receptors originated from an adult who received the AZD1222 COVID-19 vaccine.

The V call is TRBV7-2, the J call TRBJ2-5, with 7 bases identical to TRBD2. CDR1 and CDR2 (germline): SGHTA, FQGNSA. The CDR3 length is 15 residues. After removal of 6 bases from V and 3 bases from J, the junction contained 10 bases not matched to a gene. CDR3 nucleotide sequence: TGTGCCAGCAGTCGACCGGCTAGCGGAAAAGAGACCCAGTACTTC. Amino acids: CASSRPASGKETQYF.

In DNA, the CDR3 is TGTGCCAGCAGCCACACCGGCCTGGGAAACACCATATATTTT. This translates into CASSHTGLGNTIYF. The chain has TRBV2 and TRBJ1-3; D remains ambiguous. The CDR3 contains 14 residues. V lost 6 bases to trimming and J lost 4 bases, with 13 bases between them. Germline CDR1 and CDR2: SNHLY and FYNNEI. Based on the CDR3 plus reference TRBV2 and TRBJ1-3, the full variable domain is EPEVTQTPSHQVTQMGQEVILRCVPISNHLYFYWYRQILGQKVEFLVSFYNNEISEKSEIFDDQFSVERPDGSNFTLKIRSTKLEDSAMYFCASSHTGLGNTIYFGEGSWLTVV.

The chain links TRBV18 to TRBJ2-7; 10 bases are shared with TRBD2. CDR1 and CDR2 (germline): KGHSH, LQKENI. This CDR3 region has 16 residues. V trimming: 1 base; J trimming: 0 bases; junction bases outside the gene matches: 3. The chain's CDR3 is CASSPRSSGSSYEQYF. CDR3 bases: TGTGCCAGCTCACCACGGTCTAGCGGGAGCTCCTACGAGCAGTACTTC.

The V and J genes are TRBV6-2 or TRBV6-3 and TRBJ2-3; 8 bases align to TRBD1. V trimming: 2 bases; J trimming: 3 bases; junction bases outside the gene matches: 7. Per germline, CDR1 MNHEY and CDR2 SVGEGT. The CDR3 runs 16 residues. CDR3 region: CASSYKAGGLTDTQYF. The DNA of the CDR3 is TGTGCCAGCAGTTACAAGGCAGGGGGCTTGACAGATACGCAGTATTTT.

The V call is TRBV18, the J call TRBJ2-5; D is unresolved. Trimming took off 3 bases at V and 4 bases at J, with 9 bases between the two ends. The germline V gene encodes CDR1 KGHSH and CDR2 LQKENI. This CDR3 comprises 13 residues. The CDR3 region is CASSPGGAETQYF. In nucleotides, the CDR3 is TGTGCCAGCTCACCGGGCGGTGCAGAGACCCAGTACTTC.

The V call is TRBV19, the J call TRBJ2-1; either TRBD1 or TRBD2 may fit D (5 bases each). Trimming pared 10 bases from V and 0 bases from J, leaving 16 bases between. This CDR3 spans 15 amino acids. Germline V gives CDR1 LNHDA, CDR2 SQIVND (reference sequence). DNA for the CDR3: TGTGCCACCGGACTCGCGAGGGGCTCCTACAATGAGCAGTTCTTC. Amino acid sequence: CATGLARGSYNEQFF.

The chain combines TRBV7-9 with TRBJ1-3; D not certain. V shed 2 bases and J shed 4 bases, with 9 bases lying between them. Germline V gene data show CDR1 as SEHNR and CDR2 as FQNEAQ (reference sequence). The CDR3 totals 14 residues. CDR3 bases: TGTGCCAGCAGCTTAAATCCGACGGGAAACACCATATATTTT. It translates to CASSLNPTGNTIYF.

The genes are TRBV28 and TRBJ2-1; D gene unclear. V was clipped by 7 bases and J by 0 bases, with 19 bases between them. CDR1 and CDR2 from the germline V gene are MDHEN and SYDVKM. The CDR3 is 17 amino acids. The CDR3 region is CASTPLMLLSSYNEQFF. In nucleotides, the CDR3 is TGTGCCAGCACCCCCCTGATGTTACTGAGCTCCTACAATGAGCAGTTCTTC.

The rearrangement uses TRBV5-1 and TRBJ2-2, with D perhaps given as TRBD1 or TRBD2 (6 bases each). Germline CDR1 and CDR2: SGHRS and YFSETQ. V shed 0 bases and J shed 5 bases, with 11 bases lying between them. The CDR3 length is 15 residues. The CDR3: CASSLGGAATGELFF. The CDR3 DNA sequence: TGCGCCAGCAGCTTGGGGGGGGCAGCGACCGGGGAGCTGTTTTTT.

CDR3 protein: CASSKTSGHTDTQYF. CDR3 nucleotide sequence: TGTGCCAGCAGCAAAACTAGCGGCCACACAGATACGCAGTATTTT. This sequence joins TRBV7-9 and TRBJ2-3, with TRBD2 matching 8 bases. CDR3 size: 15 residues. Germline values: CDR1 SEHNR, CDR2 FQNEAQ (reference sequence). V shed 5 bases and J 2 bases; nucleotides not matched to a gene: 6. The full variable domain, with the rest looked up from reference TRBV7-9 and TRBJ2-3, is DTGVSQNPRHKITKRGQNVTFRCDPISEHNRLYWYRQTLGQGPEFLTYFQNEAQLEKSRLLSDRFSAERPKGSFSTLEIQRTEQGDSAMYLCASSKTSGHTDTQYFGPGTRLTVL.

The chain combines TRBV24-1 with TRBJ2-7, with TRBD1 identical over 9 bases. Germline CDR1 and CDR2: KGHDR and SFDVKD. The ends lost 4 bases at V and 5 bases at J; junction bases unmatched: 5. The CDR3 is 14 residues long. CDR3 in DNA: TGTGCCACCAGTGAGGGGACAGGGTCCCACGAGCAGTACTTC. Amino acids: CATSEGTGSHEQYF.

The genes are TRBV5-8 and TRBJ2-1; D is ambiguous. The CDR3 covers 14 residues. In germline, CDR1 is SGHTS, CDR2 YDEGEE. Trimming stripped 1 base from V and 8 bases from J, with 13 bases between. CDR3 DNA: TGTGCCAGCAGCTTGAGTATGCAAGTTTATGAGCAGTTCTTC. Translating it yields CASSLSMQVYEQFF.

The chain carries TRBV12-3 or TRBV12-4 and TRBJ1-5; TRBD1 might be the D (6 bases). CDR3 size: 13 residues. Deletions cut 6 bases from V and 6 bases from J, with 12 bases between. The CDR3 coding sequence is TGTGCCAGCAGCCTCCAGGGGCCTCAGCCCCAGCATTTT. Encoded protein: CASSLQGPQPQHF.

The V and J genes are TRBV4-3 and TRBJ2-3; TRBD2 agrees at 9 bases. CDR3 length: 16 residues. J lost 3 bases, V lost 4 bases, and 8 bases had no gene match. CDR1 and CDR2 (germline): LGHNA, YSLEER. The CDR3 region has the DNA TGCGCCAGCAGCCCCTTAGCGGGAGAAAGTACAGATACGCAGTATTTT. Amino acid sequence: CASSPLAGESTDTQYF.

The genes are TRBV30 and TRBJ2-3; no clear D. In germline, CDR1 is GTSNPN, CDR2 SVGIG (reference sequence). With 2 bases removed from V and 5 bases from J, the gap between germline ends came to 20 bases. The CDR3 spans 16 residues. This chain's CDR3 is CAWSISGYSVVDTQYF. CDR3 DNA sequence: TGTGCCTGGAGTATTTCAGGATACAGCGTTGTAGATACGCAGTATTTT.

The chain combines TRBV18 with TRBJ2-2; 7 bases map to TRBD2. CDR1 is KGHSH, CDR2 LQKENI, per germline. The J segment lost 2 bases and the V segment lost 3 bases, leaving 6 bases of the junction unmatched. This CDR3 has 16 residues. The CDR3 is CASSPRASGNTGELFF. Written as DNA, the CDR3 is TGTGCCAGCTCACCTCGGGCTAGCGGCAACACCGGGGAGCTGTTTTTT. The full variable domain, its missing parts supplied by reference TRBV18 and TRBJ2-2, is NAGVMQNPRHLVRRRGQEARLRCSPMKGHSHVYWYRQLPEEGLKFMVYLQKENIIDESGMPKERFSAEFPKEGPSILRIQQVVRGDSAAYFCASSPRASGNTGELFFGEGSRLTVL.

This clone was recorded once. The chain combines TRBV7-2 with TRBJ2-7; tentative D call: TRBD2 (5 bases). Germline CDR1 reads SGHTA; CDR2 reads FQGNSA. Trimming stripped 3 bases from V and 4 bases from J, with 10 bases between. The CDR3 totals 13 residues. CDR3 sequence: CASSFQTGYEQYF. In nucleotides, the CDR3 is TGTGCCAGCAGCTTCCAAACGGGGTACGAGCAGTACTTC.

CDR3 region: CASQGYGNQPQHF. The CDR3 DNA sequence: TGTGCCAGTCAGGGTTACGGCAATCAGCCCCAGCATTTT. The V gene is TRBV2, the J gene TRBJ1-5, with D tentatively TRBD1 (5 bases). The length of the CDR3 is 13 residues. V was pared by 9 bases and J by 2 bases, with 11 bases between. CDR1 and CDR2 from the germline V gene are SNHLY and FYNNEI.

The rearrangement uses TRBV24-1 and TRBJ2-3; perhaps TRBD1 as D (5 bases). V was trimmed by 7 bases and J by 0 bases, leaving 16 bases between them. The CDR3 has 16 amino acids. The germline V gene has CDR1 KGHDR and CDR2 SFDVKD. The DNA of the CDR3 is TGTGCCACCAGCTCCATGGACACACCTAGCACAGATACGCAGTATTTT. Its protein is CATSSMDTPSTDTQYF.

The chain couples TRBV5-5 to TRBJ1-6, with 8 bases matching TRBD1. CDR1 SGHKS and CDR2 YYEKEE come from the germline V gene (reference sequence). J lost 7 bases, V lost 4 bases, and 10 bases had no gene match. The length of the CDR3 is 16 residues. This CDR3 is CASSRETGENNSPLHF. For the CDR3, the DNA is TGTGCCAGCAGCCGGGAGACAGGGGAGAACAATTCACCCCTCCACTTT.

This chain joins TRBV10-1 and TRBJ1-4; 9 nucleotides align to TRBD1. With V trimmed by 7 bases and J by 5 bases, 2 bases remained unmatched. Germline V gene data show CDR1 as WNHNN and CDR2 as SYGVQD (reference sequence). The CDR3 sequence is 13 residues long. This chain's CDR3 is CASTGTGNEKLFF. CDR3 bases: TGCGCCAGCACCGGGACAGGGAATGAAAAACTGTTTTTT.

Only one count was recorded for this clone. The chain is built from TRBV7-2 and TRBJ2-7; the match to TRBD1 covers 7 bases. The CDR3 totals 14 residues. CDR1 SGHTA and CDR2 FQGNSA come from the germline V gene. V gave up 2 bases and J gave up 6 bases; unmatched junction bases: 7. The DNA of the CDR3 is TGTGCCAGCAGCTTAACACAGGGGTCGGGCGAGCAGTACTTC. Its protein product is CASSLTQGSGEQYF.

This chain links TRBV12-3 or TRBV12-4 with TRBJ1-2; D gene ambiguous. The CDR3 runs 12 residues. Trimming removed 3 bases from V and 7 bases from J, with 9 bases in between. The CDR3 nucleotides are TGTGCCAGCAGTTTTGCAGGTTCTGGCTACACCTTC. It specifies CASSFAGSGYTF.

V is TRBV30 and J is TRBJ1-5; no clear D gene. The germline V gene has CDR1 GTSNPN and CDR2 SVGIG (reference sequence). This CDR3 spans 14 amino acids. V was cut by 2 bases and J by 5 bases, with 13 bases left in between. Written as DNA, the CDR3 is TGTGCCTGGAGTCCCGGGGTAGGCTATCAGCCCCAGCATTTT. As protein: CAWSPGVGYQPQHF.

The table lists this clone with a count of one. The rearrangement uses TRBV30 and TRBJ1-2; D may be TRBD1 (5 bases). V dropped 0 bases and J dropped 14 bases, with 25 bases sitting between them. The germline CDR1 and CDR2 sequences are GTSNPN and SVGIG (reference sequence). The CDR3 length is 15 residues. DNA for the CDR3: TGTGCCTGGAGTGTACGTCTGGACGGCCGACCCCGGGGGACCTTC. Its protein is CAWSVRLDGRPRGTF. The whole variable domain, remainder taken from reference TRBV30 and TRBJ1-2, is SQTIHQWPATLVQPVGSPLSLECTVEGTSNPNLYWYRQAAGRGLQLLFYSVGIGQISSEVPQNLSASRPQDRQFILSSKKLLLSDSGFYLCAWSVRLDGRPRGTFGSGTRLTVV.

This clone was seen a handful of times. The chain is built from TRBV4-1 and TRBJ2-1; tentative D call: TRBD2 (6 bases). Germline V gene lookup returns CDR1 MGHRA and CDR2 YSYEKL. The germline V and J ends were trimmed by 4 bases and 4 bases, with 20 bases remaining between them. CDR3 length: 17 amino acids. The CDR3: CASSPDGRGSSYNEQFF. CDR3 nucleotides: TGCGCCAGCAGCCCCGATGGACGGGGGAGTAGTTACAATGAGCAGTTCTTC.